Listed here is a single T cell receptor beta chain. The V gene's germline CDR1 is ENHRY and CDR2 SYGVKD. The ends lost 0 bases at V and 3 bases at J; junction bases unmatched: 4. The CDR3 contains 16 residues. The sample belongs to a study of sequential checkpoint blockade in melanoma. For the study at large: First-line arms were nivolumab then ipilimumab, or the reverse, randomized 1:1. After both sequences, patients received maintenance nivolumab.

TCRdb keeps only in-frame clones here, not all; method: immunoSEQ multiplex PCR. The data hold 15,000 or so clones, with under 80% observed a single time. Noted treatment: randomized to nivolumab then ipilimumab (arm A) or the reverse (arm B). PBMC sorting kept live CD3+CD8+ cells without CD19 or CD56. The sequence was collected from a human donor with melanoma. This specimen consisted of CD8+ T cells sorted from blood (inferred from file names), obtained from a patient given nivolumab and ipilimumab in sequence. V and J are TRBV10-3 and TRBJ1-2; 10 nucleotides agree with TRBD1. DNA of the CDR3: TGTGCCATCAGTGAGTCTCGGACAGGGGGTCACTATGGCTACACCTTC. Encoded protein: CAISESRTGGHYGYTF.